Given below is one T cell receptor (beta chain) in context. Per the original data handling: Quantification of nucleated cells was approximated via reference gene primer amplification. Clones were sequenced by immunoSEQ multiplex PCR, and TCRdb holds only the in-frame ones, with some missing. The V and J calls and clone size are taken from that table; D and trimming were inferred from the DNA. The table has about 310,000 clones, roughly 86% seen once. Germline values: CDR1 LNHNV, CDR2 YYDKDF (reference sequence). The trim removed 1 base at V and 3 bases at J, leaving 9 bases unmatched. This CDR3 is built from 17 residues. The sample is drawn from a study of blood T cell repertoires in COVID-19. Background on the study: Some COVID-19 samples were acute and others convalescent; all came from the United States, Italy and Spain. T cells, B-cell-depleted T cells, or PBMCs provided the cDNA or gDNA that served as material.

Sequenced: peripheral blood. The chain employs TRBV15 and TRBJ2-1; 7 nucleotides align to TRBD2. This sequence was found in a woman aged 45-60 years who had recovered from COVID-19. The CDR3: CATSRGDGGSLYNEQFF. Written as DNA, the CDR3 is TGTGCCACCAGCAGAGGAGACGGCGGGAGTCTCTACAATGAGCAGTTCTTC.